The 26 T cell receptor beta chains in this list originate from one sample, sequenced in a study of regulatory T cells in long-lasting Graves disease. As to time point: persistent/refractory GD, antithyroid drugs over 5 years with positive TRAb. Extracted RNA from PBMCs served as the source of the TCR library. Researchers made TCR beta libraries by using iRepertoire HTBI primers and running Arm-PCR on CDR3 regions. In TCRdb, the multiplex PCR reads were re-called with MiXCR into one record per CDR3 protein. The repertoire holds 400,000 to 500,000 distinct CDR3 sequences, with roughly a fifth as singletons. The material was peripheral blood mononuclear cells (PBMCs), obtained when the disease was refractory, from a patient treated with antithyroid drugs. These receptor sequences come from a female donor with Graves disease.

The chain has TRBV2 and TRBJ2-1, with D perhaps assigned TRBD1 or TRBD2 (5 bases each). V was trimmed by 8 bases and J by 6 bases, leaving 14 bases between them. Germline CDR1 SNHLY, CDR2 FYNNEI. The CDR3 is 13 residues long. CDR3 region: CASVGDFGNEQFF. In nucleotides, the CDR3 is TGTGCCAGCGTGGGGGATTTCGGCAATGAGCAGTTCTTC.

This clonotype turned up a few times. The rearrangement uses TRBV11-1 and TRBJ2-5; D ambiguous. The CDR3 extends over 14 amino acids. Germline V gives CDR1 SGHAT, CDR2 FQDESV (reference sequence). V lost 2 bases and J lost 1, with 8 bases in between. CDR3 coding DNA: TGTGCCAGCAGCTTAACCCACAGCCAAGAGACCCAGTACTTC. Translating gives CASSLTHSQETQYF.

This clonotype has more than one count but fewer than ten. DNA of the CDR3: TGTGCCAGCAGTTTTCCGGCGGGACAGGTGGACAATGAGCAGTTCTTC. It translates to CASSFPAGQVDNEQFF. The chain has TRBV28 and TRBJ2-1; 8 nucleotides match TRBD1. The CDR3 has 16 residues. The J segment lost 5 bases and the V segment lost 3 bases, leaving 9 bases of the junction unmatched. From germline, CDR1 is MDHEN and CDR2 SYDVKM.

Regarding this clonotype: At one of its ends the junction is not consistent with the germline gene, which may arise from a read error. J is TRBJ1-1 and V is TRBV19; D may be TRBD1 (5 bases). Germline V gene data show CDR1 as LNHDA and CDR2 as SQIVND (reference sequence). The CDR3 has 13 amino acids. Written as DNA, the CDR3 is TGTGCCAGTAGTATCGACAGTGGAGGGATTTCGGGATTT. Translation: CASSIDSGGISGF.

The sample holds a few counts of this clonotype. The chain recombines TRBV6-1 with TRBJ2-5; D possibly corresponds to TRBD2 (5 bases). Germline V CDR1 and CDR2: MNHNS, SASEGT. V dropped 6 bases and J dropped 9 bases, with 11 bases sitting between them. The CDR3 totals 11 residues. The CDR3, as DNA: TGTGCCAGCAGCCGAACGGAGGCCCAGTACTTC. It is translated as CASSRTEAQYF.

Only a few counts were recorded for this clonotype. J is TRBJ1-1 and V is TRBV20-1; weak D call: TRBD1 (5 bases). This CDR3 contains 14 residues. The germline gives CDR1 DFQATT, CDR2 SNEGSKA (reference sequence). Deletions cut 0 bases from V and 3 bases from J, with 11 bases between. Here the CDR3 reads CSAREGNRHTEAFF. In DNA form, the CDR3 reads TGCAGTGCTAGAGAGGGGAACAGGCACACTGAAGCTTTCTTT.

This clonotype was detected a few times. The chain carries TRBV5-4 and TRBJ2-7; 7 bases fit TRBD2. CDR1 SGHNT and CDR2 YYREEE come from the germline V gene (reference sequence). The CDR3 contains 15 residues. V lost 6 bases and J lost 1; bases outside the gene matches: 10. The CDR3 DNA reads TGTGCCAGCAACTTAGGTAATAGCGGGTCCTACGAGCAGTACTTC. It encodes CASNLGNSGSYEQYF.

This clonotype was seen many times. The chain carries TRBV27 and TRBJ2-7; the D is unclear. Looked up from germline, CDR1 is MNHEY and CDR2 is SMNVEV (reference sequence). The CDR3 loop spans 13 amino acids. V was clipped by 5 bases and J by 3 bases, with 11 bases between them. Here the CDR3 reads CASSPMAIYEQYF. The CDR3 nucleotides read TGTGCCAGCAGTCCCATGGCCATCTACGAGCAGTACTTC.

The sample holds a few counts of this clonotype. The rearrangement joins TRBV20-1 to TRBJ2-5, with D tentatively TRBD1 (5 bases). The J call is in doubt because the DNA end fits TRBJ2-1 better. CDR3 size: 14 residues. Looked up from germline, CDR1 is DFQATT and CDR2 is SNEGSKA (reference sequence). The CDR3 protein is CSALRAGKGNEQFF. For the CDR3, the DNA is TGCAGTGCTCTCCGAGCAGGGAAGGGTAATGAGCAGTTCTTC.

This clonotype showed up just a few times. The CDR3 nucleotides are TGTGCCAGCAGCGACCGGGACAGCGCGCCCCAGTACTTC. It translates to CASSDRDSAPQYF. The chain recombines TRBV9 with TRBJ2-5; 7 bases map to TRBD1. Germline V gives CDR1 SGDLS, CDR2 YYNGEE. V dropped 3 bases and J dropped 9; count of bases not matched to a gene: 8. This CDR3 is built from 13 residues.

This clonotype was counted many times. The rearrangement links TRBV6-2 or TRBV6-3 to TRBJ2-7, with D unresolved. Germline V gene sequence: CDR1 MNHEY, CDR2 SVGEGT. CDR3 length equals 12 residues. The ends were cut back, 5 bases at V and 12 bases at J, with 17 bases in the middle. The CDR3 region has the DNA TGTGCCAGCAGTGAAGGCGACGCCCCGGGGTACTTC. Translated, it gives CASSEGDAPGYF.

This clonotype was seen at least ten times. This sequence joins TRBV3-1 and TRBJ1-2, with D unclear. CDR3 length equals 12 residues. Trimming took 5 bases from V and 6 from J, leaving 10 bases between them. CDR1 and CDR2 (germline): LGHDT, YNNKEL (reference sequence). The CDR3 here is CASSIRQHGYTF. The CDR3 DNA reads as TGTGCCAGCAGCATCCGACAACATGGCTACACCTTC.

In this sample, this clonotype turned up a few times. The CDR3 DNA follows: TGTGCCAGCAGTCCTTCCCCCGTTTATAGCAATCAGCCCCAGCATTTT. It translates to CASSPSPVYSNQPQHF. This chain uses TRBV2 with TRBJ1-5, with D uncertain. There are 16 residues in the CDR3. Trimming took 5 bases from V and 0 from J, leaving 14 bases between them. Germline values: CDR1 SNHLY, CDR2 FYNNEI.

This clonotype was seen at least ten times. The rearrangement joins TRBV10-3 to TRBJ1-2; 11 bases align to TRBD1. The CDR3 extends over 13 amino acids. Germline loops: CDR1 ENHRY, CDR2 SYGVKD. The V segment lost 8 bases and the J segment 6 bases; nucleotides outside the gene matches: 5. The CDR3 loop is CAIPGQGADGYTF. The DNA for the CDR3 is TGTGCCATCCCCGGACAGGGGGCGGATGGCTACACCTTC.

This clonotype was found many times. The rearrangement uses TRBV2 and TRBJ1-2, with TRBD1 matching over 11 bases. In germline, CDR1 is SNHLY, CDR2 FYNNEI. This CDR3 has 15 amino acids. With V trimmed by 6 bases and J by 10 bases, 13 bases remained unmatched. CDR3 DNA: TGTGCCAGCAGCACCGGGACAGGGGGTGCAGTGGACTACACCTTC. Its protein is CASSTGTGGAVDYTF.

In its sample, this clonotype was seen many times. The genes are TRBV6-5 and TRBJ1-1; 9 nucleotides line up with TRBD1. This CDR3 spans 15 amino acids. V trimming: 0 bases; J trimming: 5 bases; junction bases outside the gene matches: 4. In germline, CDR1 is MNHEY, CDR2 SVGAGI. CDR3: CASSYSTGGGTEAFF. CDR3 bases: TGTGCCAGCAGTTACTCAACAGGGGGCGGAACTGAAGCTTTCTTT.

This clonotype occurred a few times. The chain links TRBV3-1 to TRBJ1-6; D is possibly TRBD1 (5 bases). Deletions cut 0 bases from V and 7 bases from J, with 10 bases between. CDR1 is LGHDT, CDR2 YNNKEL, per germline (reference sequence). This CDR3 region has 15 residues. The CDR3 loop reads CASSQESGPNSPLHF. Here the CDR3 DNA reads TGTGCCAGCAGCCAAGAGTCGGGACCCAATTCACCCCTCCACTTT.

The rearrangement joins TRBV7-9 to TRBJ1-6, with TRBD1 identical over 8 bases. The CDR3 extends over 16 amino acids. Trimming at V came to 5 bases and at J to 9 bases, leaving 12 bases not matched to a gene. The germline CDR1 and CDR2 sequences are SEHNR and FQNEAQ (reference sequence). The CDR3 loop reads CASSISTGAQGSPLHF. The CDR3 DNA follows: TGTGCCAGCAGCATTTCGACAGGGGCGCAGGGTTCACCCCTCCACTTT.

The chain uses TRBV19 and TRBJ1-5; perhaps TRBD1 as D (6 bases). V shed 4 bases and J shed 4 bases, with 17 bases lying between them. Germline V CDR1 and CDR2: LNHDA, SQIVND (reference sequence). CDR3 length: 16 amino acids. CDR3 DNA sequence: TGTGCCAGTAGTACCCGGGCTCCGGGGGCGAATCAGCCCCAGCATTTT. Its protein is CASSTRAPGANQPQHF.

Many counts were recorded for this clonotype. The rearrangement joins TRBV28 to TRBJ2-7; perhaps D is TRBD1 or TRBD2 (5 bases each). The CDR3 runs to 13 residues. The germline gives CDR1 MDHEN, CDR2 SYDVKM. V lost 6 bases and J lost 6, with 15 bases in between. The DNA of the CDR3 is TGTGCCAGCAGCCTAGCTGGTGGGGGCGAGCAGTACTTC. Translating gives CASSLAGGGEQYF.

This clonotype turned up a few times. CDR3 region: CASSLGIQGNQPQHF. The CDR3 nucleotides are TGTGCCAGCAGCTTAGGGATACAGGGAAATCAGCCCCAGCATTTT. V usage is TRBV11-2 and J usage is TRBJ1-5; perhaps TRBD1 as D (6 bases). The CDR3 extends over 15 amino acids. V dropped 1 base and J dropped 4 bases, with 11 bases sitting between them. Germline V gene sequence: CDR1 SGHAT, CDR2 FQNNGV.

The chain is built from TRBV15 and TRBJ1-5; unclear D gene. The V and J ends lost 1 base and 2 bases respectively, with 9 bases between them. This CDR3 has 15 amino acids. Germline assignment: CDR1 LNHNV and CDR2 YYDKDF (reference sequence). CDR3 nucleotide sequence: TGTGCCACCAGCAGAGCCCCGGCGGGCAATCAGCCCCAGCATTTT. Protein: CATSRAPAGNQPQHF.

This clonotype came up many times. The chain combines TRBV28 with TRBJ1-1; D is undetermined. The length of the CDR3 is 12 residues. CDR1 and CDR2 (germline): MDHEN, SYDVKM. Trimming left V 6 bases short and J 5 bases short, with 10 bases between. The CDR3 here is CASSRLETEAFF. The CDR3 bases are TGTGCCAGCAGCAGACTTGAAACTGAAGCTTTCTTT.

Worth noting for this clonotype: This could be a read error, since a much larger clone is one nucleotide away. The rearrangement uses TRBV20-1 and TRBJ2-1, with 7 bases matching TRBD1. The CDR3 length is 15 residues. CDR1 is DFQATT, CDR2 SNEGSKA, per germline (reference sequence). In DNA, the CDR3 is TGCAGTGCCCAATTGGACAGGAGCTCCTGCAATGAGCAGTTCTTC. Translating it yields CSAQLDRSSCNEQFF.

This clonotype appeared many times. This chain links TRBV28 with TRBJ2-7; 7 nucleotides match TRBD1. CDR1 is MDHEN, CDR2 SYDVKM, per germline. This CDR3 is 12 amino acids long. J was trimmed by 5 bases and V by 5 bases; bases with no gene match: 3. CDR3 in amino acids: CASSIQGNEQYF. CDR3 nucleotide sequence: TGTGCCAGCAGTATACAGGGGAACGAGCAGTACTTC.

This clonotype was found many times. The rearrangement joins TRBV28 to TRBJ2-2; D not resolved. CDR3 size: 13 residues. Germline V gives CDR1 MDHEN, CDR2 SYDVKM. Trimming shortened V by 8 bases and J by 2 bases, and 9 bases separated the two germline ends. DNA of the CDR3: TGTGCCAGCGATAAGGGAAACACCGGGGAGCTGTTTTTT. Amino acid sequence: CASDKGNTGELFF.